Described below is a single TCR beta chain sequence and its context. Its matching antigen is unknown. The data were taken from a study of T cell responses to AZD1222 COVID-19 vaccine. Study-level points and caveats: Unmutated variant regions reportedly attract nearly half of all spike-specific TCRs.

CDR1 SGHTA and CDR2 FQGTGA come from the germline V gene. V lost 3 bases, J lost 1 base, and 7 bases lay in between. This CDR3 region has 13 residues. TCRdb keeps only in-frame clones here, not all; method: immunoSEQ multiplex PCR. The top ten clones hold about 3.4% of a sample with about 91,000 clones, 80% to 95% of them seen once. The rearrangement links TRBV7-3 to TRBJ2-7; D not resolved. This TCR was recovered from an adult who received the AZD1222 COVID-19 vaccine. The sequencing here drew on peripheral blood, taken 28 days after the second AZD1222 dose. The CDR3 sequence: CASSFTRSYEQYF. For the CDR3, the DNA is TGTGCCAGCAGCTTCACGAGGTCCTACGAGCAGTACTTC.